The 5 T cell receptor beta chains listed next were all sequenced from one sample in a study of T cells expressing NK-cell markers. Each CDR3 protein gets one entry in TCRdb, which reprocessed the 5' RACE reads and gives no DNA. This repertoire includes 300,000 to 500,000 distinct CDR3 sequences. Material for sequencing was blood T cells: a sorted CD56 or NKG2C T cell subset, CD4+ or CD8+ T cells, or bulk PBMC T cells (not recorded which). Every receptor here comes from a woman in her 50s in good health.

The CDR3 sequence is CATGTGPYNEQFF. The genes are TRBV10-3 and TRBJ2-1; TCRdb designates TRBD1, a call that cannot be tested without DNA. Germline CDR1 ENHRY, CDR2 SYGVKD. CDR3 length equals 13 residues.

The V call is TRBV6-5, the J call TRBJ2-5; the TRBD2 assignment by TCRdb is unverifiable without DNA. Germline V lookup: CDR1 MNHEY, CDR2 SVGAGI. The CDR3 runs to 18 residues. CDR3 region: CASSYGGLTSGSLETQYF.

This chain joins TRBV12-3 or TRBV12-4 and TRBJ2-1. The CDR3 loop spans 15 amino acids. The CDR3 loop is CASSLGFGQYNEQFF.

The rearrangement uses TRBV5-1 and TRBJ1-5. Germline values: CDR1 SGHRS, CDR2 YFSETQ. The CDR3 extends over 13 amino acids. The CDR3 loop is CASSLESNQPQHF.

The rearrangement links TRBV6-2 or TRBV6-3 to TRBJ2-6; TCRdb proposes TRBD2, but this gene call is untestable without DNA. Germline V gives CDR1 MNHEY, CDR2 SVGEGT. CDR3 length: 18 residues. The CDR3: CASSYAASGSTGANVLTF.